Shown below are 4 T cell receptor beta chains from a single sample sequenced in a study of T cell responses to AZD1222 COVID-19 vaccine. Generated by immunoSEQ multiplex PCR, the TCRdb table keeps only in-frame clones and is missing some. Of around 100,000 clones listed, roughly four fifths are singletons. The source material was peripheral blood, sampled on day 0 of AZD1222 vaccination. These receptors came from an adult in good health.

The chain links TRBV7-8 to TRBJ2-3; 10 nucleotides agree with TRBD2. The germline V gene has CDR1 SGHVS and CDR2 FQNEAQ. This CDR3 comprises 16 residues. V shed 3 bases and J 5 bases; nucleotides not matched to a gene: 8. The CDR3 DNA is TGTGCCAGCAGCTTTACACTAGCGGGAATTCAAGATACGCAGTATTTT. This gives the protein CASSFTLAGIQDTQYF.

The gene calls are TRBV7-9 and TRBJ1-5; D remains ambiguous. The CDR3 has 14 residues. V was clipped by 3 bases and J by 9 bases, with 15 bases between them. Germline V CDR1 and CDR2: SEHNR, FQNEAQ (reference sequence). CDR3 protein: CASSFWTESSPQHF. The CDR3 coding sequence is TGTGCCAGCAGCTTCTGGACGGAGTCATCGCCCCAGCATTTT.

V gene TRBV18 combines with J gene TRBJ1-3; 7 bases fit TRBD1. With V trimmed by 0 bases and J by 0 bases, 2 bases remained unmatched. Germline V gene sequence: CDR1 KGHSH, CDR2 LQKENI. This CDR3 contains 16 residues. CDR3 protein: CASSPPGQSSGNTIYF. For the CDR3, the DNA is TGTGCCAGCTCACCACCGGGACAGAGCTCTGGAAACACCATATATTTT.

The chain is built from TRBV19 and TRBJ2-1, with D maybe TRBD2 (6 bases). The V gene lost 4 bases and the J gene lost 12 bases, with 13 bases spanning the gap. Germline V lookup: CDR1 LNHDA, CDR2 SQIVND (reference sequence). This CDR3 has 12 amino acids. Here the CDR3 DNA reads TGTGCCAGTAGTAGGGACTCCCGTACGCAGTTCTTC. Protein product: CASSRDSRTQFF.